What follows are 17 T cell receptor beta chains derived from one specimen sequenced in a study of T cell changes during pregnancy in multiple sclerosis. Assay used: immunoSEQ multiplex PCR; TCRdb lists only in-frame clones, some missing. The repertoire consists of over 35,000 clones, with 91% occurring once and the leading ten covering about 0.45%. The input for sequencing was CD4+ T cells from peripheral blood mononuclear cells, taken in the second trimester of pregnancy. The receptors stem from a female donor in good health, enrolled as a control in a pregnancy study.

The V gene is TRBV5-1, the J gene TRBJ1-1; 7 bases map to TRBD1. Germline trimming cut 2 bases from V and 1 base from J; bases unmatched to any gene: 5. Germline V gives CDR1 SGHRS, CDR2 YFSETQ. The CDR3 length is 15 residues. In DNA, the CDR3 is TGCGCCAGCAGCTTTTGGGGACAGCAGAACACTGAAGCTTTCTTT. Its translation is CASSFWGQQNTEAFF.

This clone came up once. V usage is TRBV5-1 and J usage is TRBJ2-1, with TRBD1 matching over 7 bases. After removal of 4 bases from V and 3 bases from J, the junction contained 7 bases not matched to a gene. Germline V gene data show CDR1 as SGHRS and CDR2 as YFSETQ. There are 15 residues in the CDR3. CDR3 sequence (DNA): TGCGCCAGCAGCCGATCCGGGACAGACTACAATGAGCAGTTCTTC. It is translated as CASSRSGTDYNEQFF.

The J gene is TRBJ2-5, the V gene TRBV5-1; 8 nucleotides agree with TRBD1. The CDR3 runs to 16 residues. The germline gives CDR1 SGHRS, CDR2 YFSETQ. J was trimmed by 1 base and V by 4 bases; bases with no gene match: 9. In DNA form, the CDR3 reads TGCGCCAGCAGCCTCGGACAGGGAAGTGGCCAAGAGACCCAGTACTTC. Translation gives CASSLGQGSGQETQYF.

The gene calls are TRBV18 and TRBJ2-7, with D possibly matching TRBD2 (6 bases). CDR1 is KGHSH, CDR2 LQKENI, per germline. Trimming pared 1 base from V and 3 bases from J, leaving 10 bases between. The CDR3 runs to 14 residues. The CDR3 loop reads CASSPRLEYYEQYF. CDR3 nucleotides: TGTGCCAGCTCACCACGACTAGAGTACTACGAGCAGTACTTC.

Only one count was recorded for this clone. The chain recombines TRBV28 with TRBJ2-7; D not resolved. The ends were cut back, 2 bases at V and 2 bases at J, with 19 bases in the middle. CDR1 MDHEN and CDR2 SYDVKM come from the germline V gene. The CDR3 covers 17 residues. The CDR3 protein is CASSLKILLWPTYEQYF. The CDR3 coding sequence is TGTGCCAGCAGTTTAAAGATCTTATTGTGGCCCACCTACGAGCAGTACTTC. Full variable domain (outside the CDR3, taken from reference TRBV28 and TRBJ2-7): DVKVTQSSRYLVKRTGEKVFLECVQDMDHENMFWYRQDPGLGLRLIYFSYDVKMKEKGDIPEGYSVSREKKERFSLILESASTNQTSMYLCASSLKILLWPTYEQYFGPGTRLTVT.

The chain joins TRBV18 to TRBJ2-7, with TRBD2 as a possible D gene (6 bases). The CDR3 sequence is 16 residues long. V was clipped by 1 base and J by 3 bases, with 16 bases between them. In germline, CDR1 is KGHSH, CDR2 LQKENI. The CDR3 bases are TGTGCCAGCTCACCACGACGGAAGGGGACTGACTACGAGCAGTACTTC. The encoded protein is CASSPRRKGTDYEQYF. The full variable domain, its missing parts supplied by reference TRBV18 and TRBJ2-7, is NAGVMQNPRHLVRRRGQEARLRCSPMKGHSHVYWYRQLPEEGLKFMVYLQKENIIDESGMPKERFSAEFPKEGPSILRIQQVVRGDSAAYFCASSPRRKGTDYEQYFGPGTRLTVT.

This clone turned up a few times. The CDR3, as DNA: TGTGCCAGCACCGGAAGAGGTGCTGGCTCCTACGAGCAGTACTTC. Protein product: CASTGRGAGSYEQYF. V gene TRBV6-5 combines with J gene TRBJ2-7, with D unclear. This CDR3 region has 15 residues. The V gene lost 7 bases and the J gene lost 0 bases, with 16 bases spanning the gap. The V gene's germline CDR1 is MNHEY and CDR2 SVGAGI.

In DNA form, the CDR3 reads TGTGCCAGCTCACCGAACGACAGGATTTCTGAAGCTTTCTTT. This sequence encodes CASSPNDRISEAFF. The rearrangement uses TRBV18 and TRBJ1-1, with D tentatively TRBD1 (6 bases). Trimming stripped 3 bases from V and 6 bases from J, with 14 bases between. The germline gives CDR1 KGHSH, CDR2 LQKENI. The CDR3 runs to 14 residues.

This chain links TRBV4-2 with TRBJ1-5; 9 bases agree with TRBD1. Looked up from germline, CDR1 is LGHNA and CDR2 is YNFKEQ. V gave up 0 bases and J gave up 4 bases; unmatched junction bases: 10. The CDR3 extends over 18 amino acids. CDR3 sequence reads: CASSQDLGQGGLNQPQHF. CDR3 DNA: TGTGCCAGCAGCCAAGATCTGGGACAGGGAGGTTTGAATCAGCCCCAGCATTTT.

The chain joins TRBV27 to TRBJ2-4; 8 positions agree with TRBD1. The CDR3 loop spans 17 amino acids. Per the germline V gene, CDR1 is MNHEY and CDR2 is SMNVEV (reference sequence). Unmatched junction bases numbered 11, after V lost 6 bases and J lost 1 base. The CDR3 region is CASSSLYRGFAKNIQYF. For the CDR3, the DNA is TGTGCCAGCAGCTCATTATACAGGGGGTTTGCCAAAAACATTCAGTACTTC.

The chain is built from TRBV7-2 and TRBJ2-3, with D maybe TRBD2 (6 bases). V dropped 6 bases and J dropped 3 bases, with 22 bases sitting between them. Germline V gives CDR1 SGHTA, CDR2 FQGNSA. CDR3 size: 17 residues. Here the CDR3 DNA reads TGTGCCAGCAGTACTCAGGAGGGCCTTTTATTGACAGATACGCAGTATTTT. Amino acids: CASSTQEGLLLTDTQYF.

This clone appeared a single time. This sequence joins TRBV7-8 and TRBJ1-2, with D tentatively TRBD1 (5 bases). Trimming took 1 base from V and 7 from J, leaving 19 bases between them. Germline CDR1 SGHVS, CDR2 FQNEAQ. The CDR3 has 16 amino acids. The CDR3 protein is CASSLEGSLQAAGYTF. CDR3 bases: TGTGCCAGCAGCTTAGAAGGCTCGCTACAGGCCGCTGGCTACACCTTC.

The chain couples TRBV5-1 to TRBJ1-3; D not certain. There are 13 residues in the CDR3. CDR1 is SGHRS and CDR2 is YFSETQ in the germline V gene. With 5 bases removed from V and 0 bases from J, the gap between germline ends came to 6 bases. The CDR3 nucleotides read TGCGCCAGCAGACAGTACTCTGGAAACACCATATATTTT. Translation: CASRQYSGNTIYF.

This chain joins TRBV21-1 and TRBJ2-1; the D call of TRBD1 is as the table states it, not checked on the DNA. TRBV21-1 is a pseudogene segment. The CDR3 consists of 14 residues. The CDR3 DNA follows: TGTGCCAGCTCTGCGGGACAGGGTTACAATGAGCAGTTCTTC. Amino acids: CASSAGQGYNEQFF.

This sequence joins TRBV9 and TRBJ1-4, with 11 bases identical to TRBD1. The CDR3 loop spans 14 amino acids. The trim removed 5 bases at V and 10 bases at J, leaving 7 bases unmatched. The germline gives CDR1 SGDLS, CDR2 YYNGEE. The chain's CDR3 is CASSEGTGGPKLFF. In DNA form, the CDR3 reads TGTGCCAGCAGTGAAGGGACAGGGGGTCCAAAACTGTTTTTT.

This clone was seen a few times. The genes are TRBV2 and TRBJ1-5, with unresolved D. This CDR3 comprises 14 residues. Germline V gene sequence: CDR1 SNHLY, CDR2 FYNNEI. Trimming stripped 5 bases from V and 0 bases from J, with 8 bases between. CDR3 nucleotide sequence: TGTGCCAGCAGTAGGACTCCTAGCAATCAGCCCCAGCATTTT. Protein: CASSRTPSNQPQHF.

The genes are TRBV6-1 and TRBJ2-7, with 11 bases aligning to TRBD1. CDR3 length: 14 amino acids. The germline V gene has CDR1 MNHNS and CDR2 SASEGT. The V gene end was trimmed by 6 bases and the J gene end by 4 bases; junction bases not matched to a gene: 5. The chain's CDR3 is CASRPGQGAYEQYF. CDR3 nucleotide sequence: TGTGCCAGCAGGCCTGGACAGGGGGCTTACGAGCAGTACTTC.